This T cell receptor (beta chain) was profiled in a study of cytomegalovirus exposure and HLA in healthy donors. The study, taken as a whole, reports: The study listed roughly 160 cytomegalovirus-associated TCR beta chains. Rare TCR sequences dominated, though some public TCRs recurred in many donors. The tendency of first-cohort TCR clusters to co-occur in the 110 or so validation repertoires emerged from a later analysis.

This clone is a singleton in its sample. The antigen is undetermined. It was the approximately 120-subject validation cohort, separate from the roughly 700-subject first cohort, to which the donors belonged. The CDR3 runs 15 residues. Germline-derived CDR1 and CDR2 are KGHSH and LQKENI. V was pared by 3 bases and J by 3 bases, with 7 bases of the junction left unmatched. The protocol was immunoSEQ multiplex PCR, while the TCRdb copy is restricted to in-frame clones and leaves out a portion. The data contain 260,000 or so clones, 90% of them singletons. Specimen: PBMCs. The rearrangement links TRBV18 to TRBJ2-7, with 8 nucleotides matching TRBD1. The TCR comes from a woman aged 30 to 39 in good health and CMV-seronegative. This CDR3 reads CASSPPQGDIYEQYF. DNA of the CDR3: TGTGCCAGCTCACCCCCACAGGGGGATATCTACGAGCAGTACTTC.